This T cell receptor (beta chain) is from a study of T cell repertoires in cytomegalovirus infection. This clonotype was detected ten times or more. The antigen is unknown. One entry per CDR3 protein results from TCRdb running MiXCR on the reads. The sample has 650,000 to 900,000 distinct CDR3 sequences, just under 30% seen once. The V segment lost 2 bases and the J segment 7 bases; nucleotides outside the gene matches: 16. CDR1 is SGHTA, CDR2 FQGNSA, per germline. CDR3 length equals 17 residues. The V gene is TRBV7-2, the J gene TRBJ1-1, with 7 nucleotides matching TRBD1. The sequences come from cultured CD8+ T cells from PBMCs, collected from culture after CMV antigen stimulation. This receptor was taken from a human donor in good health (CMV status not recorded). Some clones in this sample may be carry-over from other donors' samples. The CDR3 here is CASSLMFRGPLNDEAFF. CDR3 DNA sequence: TGTGCCAGCAGCTTAATGTTTAGGGGGCCTCTGAACGATGAAGCTTTCTTT.